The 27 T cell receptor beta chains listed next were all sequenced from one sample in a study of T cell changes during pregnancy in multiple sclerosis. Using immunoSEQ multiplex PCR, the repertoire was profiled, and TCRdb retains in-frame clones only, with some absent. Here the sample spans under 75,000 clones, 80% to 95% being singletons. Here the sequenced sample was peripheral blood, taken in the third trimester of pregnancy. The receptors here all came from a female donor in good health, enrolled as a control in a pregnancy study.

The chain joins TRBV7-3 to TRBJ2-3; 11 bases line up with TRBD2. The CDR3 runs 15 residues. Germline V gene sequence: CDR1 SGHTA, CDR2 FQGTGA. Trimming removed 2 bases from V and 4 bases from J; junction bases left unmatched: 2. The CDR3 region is CASSLELAGADTQYF. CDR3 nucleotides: TGTGCCAGCAGCTTAGAACTAGCGGGAGCAGATACGCAGTATTTT.

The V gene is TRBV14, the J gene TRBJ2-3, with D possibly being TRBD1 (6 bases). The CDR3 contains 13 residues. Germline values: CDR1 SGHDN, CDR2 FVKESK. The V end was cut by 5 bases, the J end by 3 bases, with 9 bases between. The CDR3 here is CASSGQGTDTQYF. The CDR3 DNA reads TGTGCCAGCAGCGGGCAGGGGACAGATACGCAGTATTTT.

The CDR3 bases are TGCGCCAGCAGCCGGACAGGGGGCAGGGAAAAACTGTTTTTT. Protein product: CASSRTGGREKLFF. The V call is TRBV10-1, the J call TRBJ1-4; 11 nucleotides agree with TRBD1. Trimming at V came to 6 bases and at J to 8 bases, leaving 5 bases not matched to a gene. The CDR3 runs to 14 residues. The V gene's germline CDR1 is WNHNN and CDR2 SYGVQD (reference sequence).

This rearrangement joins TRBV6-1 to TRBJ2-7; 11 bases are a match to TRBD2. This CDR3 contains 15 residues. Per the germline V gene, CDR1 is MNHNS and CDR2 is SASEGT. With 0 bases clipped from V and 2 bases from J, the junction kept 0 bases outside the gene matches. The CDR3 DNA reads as TGTGCCAGCAGTGAAGCACTAGCGGGAGCCTACGAGCAGTACTTC. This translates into CASSEALAGAYEQYF.

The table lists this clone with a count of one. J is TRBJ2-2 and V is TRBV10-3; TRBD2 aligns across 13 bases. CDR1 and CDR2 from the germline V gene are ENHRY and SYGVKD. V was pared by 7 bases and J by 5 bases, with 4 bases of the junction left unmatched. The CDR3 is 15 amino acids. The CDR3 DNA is TGTGCCATCACCCCGGGACTAGCGGGGACCGGGGAGCTGTTTTTT. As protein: CAITPGLAGTGELFF.

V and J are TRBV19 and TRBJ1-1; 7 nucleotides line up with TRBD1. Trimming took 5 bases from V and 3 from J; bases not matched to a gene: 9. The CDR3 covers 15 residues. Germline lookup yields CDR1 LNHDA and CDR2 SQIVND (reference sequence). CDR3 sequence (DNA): TGTGCCAGTAGTGTGACAGGGAGGCGGGACACTGAAGCTTTCTTT. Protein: CASSVTGRRDTEAFF.

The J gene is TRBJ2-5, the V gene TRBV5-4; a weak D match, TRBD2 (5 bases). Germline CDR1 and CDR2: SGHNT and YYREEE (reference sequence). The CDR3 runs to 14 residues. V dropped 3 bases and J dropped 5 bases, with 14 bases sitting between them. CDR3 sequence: CASSSYAGGETQYF. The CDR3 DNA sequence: TGTGCCAGCAGCTCGTATGCGGGCGGGGAGACCCAGTACTTC.

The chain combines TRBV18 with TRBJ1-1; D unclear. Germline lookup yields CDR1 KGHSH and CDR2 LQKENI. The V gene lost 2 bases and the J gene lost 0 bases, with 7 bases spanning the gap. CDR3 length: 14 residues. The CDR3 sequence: CASSPTVMNTEAFF. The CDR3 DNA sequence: TGTGCCAGCTCACCAACGGTAATGAACACTGAAGCTTTCTTT.

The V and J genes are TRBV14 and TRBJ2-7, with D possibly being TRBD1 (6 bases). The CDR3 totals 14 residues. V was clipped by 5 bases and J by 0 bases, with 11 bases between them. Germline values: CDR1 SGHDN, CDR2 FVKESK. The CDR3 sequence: CASSEQGISYEQYF. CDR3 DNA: TGTGCCAGCAGCGAACAGGGAATCTCCTACGAGCAGTACTTC.

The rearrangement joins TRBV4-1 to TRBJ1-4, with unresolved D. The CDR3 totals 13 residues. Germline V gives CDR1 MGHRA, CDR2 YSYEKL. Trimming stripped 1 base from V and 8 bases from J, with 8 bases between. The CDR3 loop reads CASSQVDREKLFF. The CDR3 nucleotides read TGCGCCAGCAGCCAAGTCGATCGGGAAAAACTGTTTTTT.

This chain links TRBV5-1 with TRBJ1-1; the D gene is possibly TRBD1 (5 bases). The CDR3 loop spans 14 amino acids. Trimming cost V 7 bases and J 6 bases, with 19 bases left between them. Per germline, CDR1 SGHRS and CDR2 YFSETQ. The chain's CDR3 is CASHHTGVEAEAFF. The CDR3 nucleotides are TGCGCCAGCCACCATACAGGAGTAGAAGCTGAAGCTTTCTTT. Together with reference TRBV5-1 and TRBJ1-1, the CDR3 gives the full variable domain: KAGVTQTPRYLIKTRGQQVTLSCSPISGHRSVSWYQQTPGQGLQFLFEYFSETQRNKGNFPGRFSGRQFSNSRSEMNVSTLELGDSALYLCASHHTGVEAEAFFGQGTRLTVV.

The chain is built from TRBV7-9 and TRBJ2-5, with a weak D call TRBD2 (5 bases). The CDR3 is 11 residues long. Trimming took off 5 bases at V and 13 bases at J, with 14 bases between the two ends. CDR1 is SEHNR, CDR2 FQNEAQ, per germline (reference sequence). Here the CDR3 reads CASSKDWLGYF. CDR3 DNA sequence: TGTGCCAGCAGCAAGGACTGGCTAGGGTACTTC.

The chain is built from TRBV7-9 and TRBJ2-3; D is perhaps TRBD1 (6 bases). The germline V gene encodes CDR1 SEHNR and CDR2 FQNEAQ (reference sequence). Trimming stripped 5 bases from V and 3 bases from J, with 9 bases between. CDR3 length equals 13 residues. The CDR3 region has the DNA TGTGCCAGCAGCCCGCAGGGGACAGATACGCAGTATTTT. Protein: CASSPQGTDTQYF. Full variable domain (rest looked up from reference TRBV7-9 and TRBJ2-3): DTGVSQNPRHKITKRGQNVTFRCDPISEHNRLYWYRQTLGQGPEFLTYFQNEAQLEKSRLLSDRFSAERPKGSFSTLEIQRTEQGDSAMYLCASSPQGTDTQYFGPGTRLTVL.

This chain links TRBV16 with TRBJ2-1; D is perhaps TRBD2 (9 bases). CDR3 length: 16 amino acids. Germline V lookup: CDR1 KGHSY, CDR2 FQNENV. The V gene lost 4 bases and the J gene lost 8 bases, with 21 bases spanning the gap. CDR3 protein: CASSLLAGQVRDEQFF. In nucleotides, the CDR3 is TGTGCCAGCAGCCTTCTAGCGGGACAGGTTAGGGATGAGCAGTTCTTC. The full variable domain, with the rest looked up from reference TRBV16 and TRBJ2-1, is GEEVAQTPKHLVRGEGQKAKLYCAPIKGHSYVFWYQQVLKNEFKFLISFQNENVFDETGMPKERFSAKCLPNSPCSLEIQATKLEDSAVYFCASSLLAGQVRDEQFFGPGTRLTVL.

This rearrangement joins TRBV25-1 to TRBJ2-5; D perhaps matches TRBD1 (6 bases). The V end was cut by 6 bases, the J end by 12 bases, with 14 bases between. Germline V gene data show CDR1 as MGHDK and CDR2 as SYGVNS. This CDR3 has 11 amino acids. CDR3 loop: CASRGHRDEYF. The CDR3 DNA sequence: TGTGCCAGCAGGGGACATAGGGACGAGTACTTC.

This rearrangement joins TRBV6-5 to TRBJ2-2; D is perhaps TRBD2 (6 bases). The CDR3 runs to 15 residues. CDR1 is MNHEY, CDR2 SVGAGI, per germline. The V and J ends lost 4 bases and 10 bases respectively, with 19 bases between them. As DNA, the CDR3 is TGTGCCAGCAGTTCCGGGAGAACGGGCCAAGAGGAGCTGTTTTTT. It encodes CASSSGRTGQEELFF.

This chain's CDR3 is CASSQEAGAYNEQFF. CDR3 sequence (DNA): TGCGCCAGCAGCCAAGAGGCAGGGGCCTACAATGAGCAGTTCTTC. This sequence joins TRBV4-3 and TRBJ2-1; D is possibly TRBD1 (6 bases). The CDR3 length is 15 residues. Germline V CDR1 and CDR2: LGHNA, YSLEER. The V end was cut by 0 bases, the J end by 2 bases, with 8 bases between.

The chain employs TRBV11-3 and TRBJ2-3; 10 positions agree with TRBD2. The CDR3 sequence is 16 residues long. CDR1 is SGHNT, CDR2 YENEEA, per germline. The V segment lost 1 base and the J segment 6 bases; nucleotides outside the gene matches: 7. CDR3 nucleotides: TGTGCCAGCAGCTTAGGGAGCGGGAGGGCCAAGGATACGCAGTATTTT. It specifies CASSLGSGRAKDTQYF. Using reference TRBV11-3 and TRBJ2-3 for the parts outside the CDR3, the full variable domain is EAGVVQSPRYKIIEKKQPVAFWCNPISGHNTLYWYLQNLGQGPELLIRYENEEAVDDSQLPKDRFSAERLKGVDSTLKIQPAELGDSAVYLCASSLGSGRAKDTQYFGPGTRLTVL.

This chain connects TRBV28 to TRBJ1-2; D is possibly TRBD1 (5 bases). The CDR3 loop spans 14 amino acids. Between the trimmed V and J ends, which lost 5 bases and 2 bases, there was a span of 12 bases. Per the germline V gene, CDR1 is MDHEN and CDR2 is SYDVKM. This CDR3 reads CASSRQGPNYGYTF. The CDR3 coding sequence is TGTGCCAGCAGTAGGCAGGGCCCCAACTATGGCTACACCTTC.

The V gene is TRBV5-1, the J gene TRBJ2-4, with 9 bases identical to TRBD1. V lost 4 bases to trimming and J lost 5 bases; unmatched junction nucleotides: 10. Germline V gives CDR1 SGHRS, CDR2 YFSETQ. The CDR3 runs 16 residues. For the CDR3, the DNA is TGCGCCAGCAGCCCTAAACCGGGACAGGGACAAAACATTCAGTACTTC. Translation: CASSPKPGQGQNIQYF.

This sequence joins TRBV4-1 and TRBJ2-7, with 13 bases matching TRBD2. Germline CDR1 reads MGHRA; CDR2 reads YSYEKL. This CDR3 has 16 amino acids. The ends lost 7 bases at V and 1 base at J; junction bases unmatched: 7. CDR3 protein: CASKAGLAGKSYEQYF. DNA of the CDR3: TGCGCCAGCAAGGCGGGACTAGCGGGAAAGTCCTACGAGCAGTACTTC.

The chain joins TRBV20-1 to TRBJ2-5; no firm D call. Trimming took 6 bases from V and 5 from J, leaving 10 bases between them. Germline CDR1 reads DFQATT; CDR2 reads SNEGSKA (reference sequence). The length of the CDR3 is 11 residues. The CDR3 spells CSAASQETQYF. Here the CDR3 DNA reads TGCAGTGCCGCCTCCCAGGAGACCCAGTACTTC.

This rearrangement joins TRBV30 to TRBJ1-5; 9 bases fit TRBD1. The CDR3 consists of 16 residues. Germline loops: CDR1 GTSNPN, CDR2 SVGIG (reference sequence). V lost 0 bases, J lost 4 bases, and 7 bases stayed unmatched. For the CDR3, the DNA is TGTGCCTGGAGTGTACGTTGGGGACAGGGTAATCAGCCCCAGCATTTT. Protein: CAWSVRWGQGNQPQHF.

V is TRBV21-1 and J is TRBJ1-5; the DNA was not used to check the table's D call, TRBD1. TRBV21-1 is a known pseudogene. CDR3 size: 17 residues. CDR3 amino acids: CASSKGEGDSSNQPQHF. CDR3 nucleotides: TGTGCCAGCAGCAAAGGAGAGGGGGACAGTAGCAATCAGCCCCAGCATTTT.

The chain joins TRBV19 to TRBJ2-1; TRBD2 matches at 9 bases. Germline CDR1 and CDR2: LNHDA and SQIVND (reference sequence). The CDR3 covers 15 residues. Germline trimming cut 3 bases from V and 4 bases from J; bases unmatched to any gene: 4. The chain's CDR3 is CASSISGSTYNEQFF. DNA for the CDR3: TGTGCCAGTAGTATTAGCGGGAGCACTTACAATGAGCAGTTCTTC.

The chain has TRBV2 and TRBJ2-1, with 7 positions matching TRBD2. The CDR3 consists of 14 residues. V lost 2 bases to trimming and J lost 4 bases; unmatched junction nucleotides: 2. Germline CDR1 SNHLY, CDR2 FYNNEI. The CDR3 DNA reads TGTGCCAGCAGTGAACTAGCGGAATACAATGAGCAGTTCTTC. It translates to CASSELAEYNEQFF.

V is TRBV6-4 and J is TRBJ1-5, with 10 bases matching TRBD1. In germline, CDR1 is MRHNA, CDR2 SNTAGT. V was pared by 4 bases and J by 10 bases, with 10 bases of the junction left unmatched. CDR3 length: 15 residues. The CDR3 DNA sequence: TGTGCCAGCAGTGCCGAGGGGGGACAGGGGCACCCCCAGCATTTT. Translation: CASSAEGGQGHPQHF.